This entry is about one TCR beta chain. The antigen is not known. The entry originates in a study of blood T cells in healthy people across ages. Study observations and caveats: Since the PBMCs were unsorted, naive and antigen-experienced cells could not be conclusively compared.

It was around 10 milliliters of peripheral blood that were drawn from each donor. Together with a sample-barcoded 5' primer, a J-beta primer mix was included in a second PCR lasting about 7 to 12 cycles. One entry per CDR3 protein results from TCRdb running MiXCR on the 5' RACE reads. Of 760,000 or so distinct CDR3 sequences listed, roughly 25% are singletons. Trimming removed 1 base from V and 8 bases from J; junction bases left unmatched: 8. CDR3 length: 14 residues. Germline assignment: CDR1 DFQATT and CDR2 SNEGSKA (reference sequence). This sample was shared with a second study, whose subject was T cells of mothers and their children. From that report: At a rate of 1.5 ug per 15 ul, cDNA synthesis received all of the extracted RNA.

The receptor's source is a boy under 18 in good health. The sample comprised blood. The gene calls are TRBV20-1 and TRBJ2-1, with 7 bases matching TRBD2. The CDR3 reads CSARALYGGDEQFF. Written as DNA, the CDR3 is TGCAGTGCTAGAGCCTTGTATGGGGGGGATGAGCAGTTCTTC.